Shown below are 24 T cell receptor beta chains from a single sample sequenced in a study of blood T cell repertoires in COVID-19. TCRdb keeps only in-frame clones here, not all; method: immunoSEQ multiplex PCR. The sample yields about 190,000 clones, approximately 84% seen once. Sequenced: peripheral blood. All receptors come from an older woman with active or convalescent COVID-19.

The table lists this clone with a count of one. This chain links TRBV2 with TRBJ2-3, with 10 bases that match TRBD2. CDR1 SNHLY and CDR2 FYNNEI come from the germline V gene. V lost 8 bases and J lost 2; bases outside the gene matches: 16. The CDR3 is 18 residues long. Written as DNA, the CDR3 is TGTGCCAGCTCGTCCGAAGAGTTACTAGCGGGACCCACAGATACGCAGTATTTT. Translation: CASSSEELLAGPTDTQYF.

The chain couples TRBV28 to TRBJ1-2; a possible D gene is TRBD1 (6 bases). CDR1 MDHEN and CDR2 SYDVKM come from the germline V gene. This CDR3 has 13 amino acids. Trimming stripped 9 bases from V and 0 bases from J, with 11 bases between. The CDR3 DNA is TGTGCCAGTCGACAGGCTCCTAACTATGGCTACACCTTC. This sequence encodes CASRQAPNYGYTF.

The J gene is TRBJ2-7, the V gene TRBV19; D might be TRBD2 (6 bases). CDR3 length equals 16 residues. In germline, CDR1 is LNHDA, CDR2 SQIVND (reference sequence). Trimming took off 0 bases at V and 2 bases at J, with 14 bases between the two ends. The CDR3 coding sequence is TGTGCCAGTAGTATAGATAGTCAAGCTAGCGCCTACGAGCAGTACTTC. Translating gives CASSIDSQASAYEQYF.

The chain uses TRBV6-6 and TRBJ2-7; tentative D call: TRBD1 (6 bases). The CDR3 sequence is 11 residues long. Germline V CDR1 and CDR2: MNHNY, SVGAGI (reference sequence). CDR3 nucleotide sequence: TGTGCGGCGGACAGCCTTTACGAGCAGTACTTC. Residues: CAADSLYEQYF.

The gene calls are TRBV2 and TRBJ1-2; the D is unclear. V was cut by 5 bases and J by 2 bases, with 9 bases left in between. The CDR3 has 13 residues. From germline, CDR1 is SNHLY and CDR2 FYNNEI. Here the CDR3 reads CASSLNRNYGYTF. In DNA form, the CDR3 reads TGTGCCAGCAGTCTTAATCGGAACTATGGCTACACCTTC.

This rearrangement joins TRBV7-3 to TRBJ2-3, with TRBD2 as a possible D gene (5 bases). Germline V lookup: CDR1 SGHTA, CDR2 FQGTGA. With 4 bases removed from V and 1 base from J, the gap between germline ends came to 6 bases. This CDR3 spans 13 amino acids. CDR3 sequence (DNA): TGTGCCAGCAGCTGGGGAGGCACAGATACGCAGTATTTT. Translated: CASSWGGTDTQYF.

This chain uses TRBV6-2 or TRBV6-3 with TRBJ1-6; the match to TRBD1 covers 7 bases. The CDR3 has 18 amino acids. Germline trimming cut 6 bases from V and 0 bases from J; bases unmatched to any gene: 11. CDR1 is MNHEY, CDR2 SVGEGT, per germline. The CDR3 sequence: CASSSTGTESSYNSPLHF. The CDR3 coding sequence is TGTGCCAGCAGCTCAACCGGGACAGAAAGCTCCTATAATTCACCCCTCCACTTT.

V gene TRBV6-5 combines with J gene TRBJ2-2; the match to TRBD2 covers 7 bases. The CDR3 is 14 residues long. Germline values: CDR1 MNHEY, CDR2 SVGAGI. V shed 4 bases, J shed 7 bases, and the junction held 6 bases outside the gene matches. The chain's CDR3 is CASSFGTGGGELFF. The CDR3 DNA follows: TGTGCCAGCAGTTTTGGGACGGGAGGCGGGGAGCTGTTTTTT.

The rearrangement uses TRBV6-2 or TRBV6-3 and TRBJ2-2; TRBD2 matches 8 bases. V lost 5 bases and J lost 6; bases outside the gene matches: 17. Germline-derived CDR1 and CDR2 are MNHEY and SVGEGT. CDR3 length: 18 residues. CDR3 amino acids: CASSTAPGTGGHAGELFF. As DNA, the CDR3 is TGTGCCAGCAGTACCGCACCCGGGACGGGAGGGCACGCCGGGGAGCTGTTTTTT.

The CDR3 coding sequence is TGTGCCAGCAGCAAAGGAGGGGGGGGGACTGAAGCTTTCTTT. Encoded protein: CASSKGGGGTEAFF. This chain uses TRBV21-1 with TRBJ1-1. TRBV21-1 is an annotated pseudogene. The CDR3 runs to 14 residues.

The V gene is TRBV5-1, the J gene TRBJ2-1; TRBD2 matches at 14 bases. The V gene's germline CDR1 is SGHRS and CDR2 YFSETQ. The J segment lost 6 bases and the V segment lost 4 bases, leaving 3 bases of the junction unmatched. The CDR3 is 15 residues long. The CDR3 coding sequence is TGCGCCAGCAGCCCGGGGACTAGCGGGAGCAATGAGCAGTTCTTC. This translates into CASSPGTSGSNEQFF.

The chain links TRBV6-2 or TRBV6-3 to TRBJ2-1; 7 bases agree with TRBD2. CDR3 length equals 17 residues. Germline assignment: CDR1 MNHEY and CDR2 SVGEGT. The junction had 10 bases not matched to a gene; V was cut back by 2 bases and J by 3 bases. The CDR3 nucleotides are TGTGCCAGCAGTTACCGCTTCTCAAGCGGGAACTACAATGAGCAGTTCTTC. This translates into CASSYRFSSGNYNEQFF.

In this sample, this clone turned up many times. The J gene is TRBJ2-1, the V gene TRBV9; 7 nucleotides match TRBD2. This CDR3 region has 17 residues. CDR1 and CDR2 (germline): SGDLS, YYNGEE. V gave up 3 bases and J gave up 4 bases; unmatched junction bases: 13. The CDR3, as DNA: TGTGCCAGCAGCGGCCACCTAAAAGGGGACTATTACAATGAGCAGTTCTTC. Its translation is CASSGHLKGDYYNEQFF.

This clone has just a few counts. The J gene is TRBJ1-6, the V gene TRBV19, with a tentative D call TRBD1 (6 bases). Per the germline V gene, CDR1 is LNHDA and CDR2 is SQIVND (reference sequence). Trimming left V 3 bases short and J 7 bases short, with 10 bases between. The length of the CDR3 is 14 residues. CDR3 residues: CASSINRANSPLHF. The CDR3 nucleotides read TGTGCCAGTAGTATCAACAGGGCCAATTCACCCCTCCACTTT.

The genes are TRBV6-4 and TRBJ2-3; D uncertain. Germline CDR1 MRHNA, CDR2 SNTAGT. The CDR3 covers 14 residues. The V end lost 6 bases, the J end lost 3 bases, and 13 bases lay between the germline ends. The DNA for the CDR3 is TGTGCCAGCAGCGAGACACGTGCGACAGATACGCAGTATTTT. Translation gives CASSETRATDTQYF.

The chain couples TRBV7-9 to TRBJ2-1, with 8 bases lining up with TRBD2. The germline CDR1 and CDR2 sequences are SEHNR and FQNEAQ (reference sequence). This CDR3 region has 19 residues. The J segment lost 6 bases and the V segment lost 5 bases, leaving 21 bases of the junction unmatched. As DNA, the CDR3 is TGTGCCAGCAGCCCTCCAGCTGGATTGGGCGGGAGGATAGGCAATGAGCAGTTCTTC. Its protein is CASSPPAGLGGRIGNEQFF. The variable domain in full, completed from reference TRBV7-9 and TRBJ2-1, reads DTGVSQNPRHKITKRGQNVTFRCDPISEHNRLYWYRQTLGQGPEFLTYFQNEAQLEKSRLLSDRFSAERPKGSFSTLEIQRTEQGDSAMYLCASSPPAGLGGRIGNEQFFGPGTRLTVL.

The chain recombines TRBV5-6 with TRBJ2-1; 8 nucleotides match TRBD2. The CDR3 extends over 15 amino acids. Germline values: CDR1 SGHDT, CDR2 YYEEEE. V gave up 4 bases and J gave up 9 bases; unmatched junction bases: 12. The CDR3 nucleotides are TGTGCCAGCAGCGACCCAGCGGGAGCTAGTGCTGAGCAGTTCTTC. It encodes CASSDPAGASAEQFF.

CDR3 residues: CASRTGDANYGYTF. The CDR3 DNA follows: TGTGCCAGTAGGACAGGGGATGCTAACTATGGCTACACCTTC. This rearrangement joins TRBV19 to TRBJ1-2; 8 positions agree with TRBD1. The germline V gene has CDR1 LNHDA and CDR2 SQIVND (reference sequence). Losses at the gene ends were 6 bases for V and 0 bases for J; bases not matched to a gene: 3. This CDR3 region has 14 residues.

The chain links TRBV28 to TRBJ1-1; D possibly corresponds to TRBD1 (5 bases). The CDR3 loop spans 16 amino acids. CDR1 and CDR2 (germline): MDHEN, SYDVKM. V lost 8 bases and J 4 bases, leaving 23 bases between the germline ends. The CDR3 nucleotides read TGTGCCAGCTACGGTCTAGGAGGGGCTCTAGGCACTGAAGCTTTCTTT. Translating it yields CASYGLGGALGTEAFF.

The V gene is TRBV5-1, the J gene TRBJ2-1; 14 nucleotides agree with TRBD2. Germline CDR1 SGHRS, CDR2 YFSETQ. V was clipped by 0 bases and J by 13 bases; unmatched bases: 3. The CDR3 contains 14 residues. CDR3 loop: CASSLGTSGRNQFF. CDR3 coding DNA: TGCGCCAGCAGCTTGGGGACTAGCGGGAGGAACCAGTTCTTC. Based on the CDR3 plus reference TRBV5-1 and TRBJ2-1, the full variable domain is KAGVTQTPRYLIKTRGQQVTLSCSPISGHRSVSWYQQTPGQGLQFLFEYFSETQRNKGNFPGRFSGRQFSNSRSEMNVSTLELGDSALYLCASSLGTSGRNQFFGPGTRLTVL.

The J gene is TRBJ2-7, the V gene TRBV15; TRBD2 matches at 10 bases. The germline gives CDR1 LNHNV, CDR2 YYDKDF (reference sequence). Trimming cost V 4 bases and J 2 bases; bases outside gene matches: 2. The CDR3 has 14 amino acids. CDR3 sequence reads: CATSIAGGPYEQYF. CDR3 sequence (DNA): TGTGCCACCAGCATAGCGGGAGGACCCTACGAGCAGTACTTC.

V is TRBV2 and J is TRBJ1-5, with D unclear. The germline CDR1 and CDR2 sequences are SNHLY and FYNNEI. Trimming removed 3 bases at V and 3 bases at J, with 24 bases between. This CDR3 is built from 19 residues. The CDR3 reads CASSDTKRVWMGANQPQHF. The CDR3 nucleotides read TGTGCCAGCAGTGACACGAAACGTGTGTGGATGGGCGCCAATCAGCCCCAGCATTTT.

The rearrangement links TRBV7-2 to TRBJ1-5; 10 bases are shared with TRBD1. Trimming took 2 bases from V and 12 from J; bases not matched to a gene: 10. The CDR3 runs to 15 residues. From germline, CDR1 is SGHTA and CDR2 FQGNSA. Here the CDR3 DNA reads TGTGCCAGCAGCTTAAACCCGGGACAGGGGTCCGTCCAGCATTTT. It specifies CASSLNPGQGSVQHF.

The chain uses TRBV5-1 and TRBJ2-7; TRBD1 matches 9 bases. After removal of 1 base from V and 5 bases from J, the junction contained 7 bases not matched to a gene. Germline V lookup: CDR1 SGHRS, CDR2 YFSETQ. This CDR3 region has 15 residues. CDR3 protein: CASSLSGTGIDEQYF. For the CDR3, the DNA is TGCGCCAGCAGCTTGTCCGGGACAGGGATTGACGAGCAGTACTTC.